Listed below are T cell receptor beta chains from one sample, sequenced in a study of blood T cell repertoires in COVID-19. Generated by immunoSEQ multiplex PCR, the TCRdb table keeps only in-frame clones and is missing some. This sample has just over 250,000 clones, with approximately 92% found just once. Material for sequencing was peripheral blood. The receptors stem from a person aged 18-29 years with COVID-19, enrolled during active disease. CDR3s include the opening cysteine and the closing phenylalanine or tryptophan. The order of the fields is J gene, D gene, clone size, V gene, CDR3 protein, CDR3 DNA. D genes are given only for firm matches. Clone size is not always given. Where it is, it says once, few, many or a class for expanded clones.

TRBJ2-2 TRBD2 - TRBV5-1 CASEKGLAGGLGELFF TGCGCCAGCGAGAAGGGACTAGCGGGAGGTCTCGGGGAGCTGTTTTTT
TRBJ2-7 - - TRBV19 CASSIDGSSYEQYF TGTGCCAGTAGTATAGACGGGAGCTCCTACGAGCAGTACTTC
TRBJ1-5 - - TRBV7-2 CASSFVGGGNQPQHF TGTGCCAGCAGCTTTGTGGGGGGTGGAAATCAGCCCCAGCATTTT
TRBJ2-3 - - TRBV7-8 CASSLGVLASDTQYF TGTGCCAGCAGCTTAGGGGTCTTAGCTTCAGATACGCAGTATTTT
TRBJ2-5 - once TRBV21-1 CAIPQREGYQETQYF TGTGCCATTCCGCAGCGGGAGGGGTACCAAGAGACCCAGTACTTC
TRBJ2-5 - - TRBV11-2 CASSLILEETQYF TGTGCCAGCAGCTTAATCCTAGAAGAGACCCAGTACTTC
TRBJ1-4 TRBD1 - TRBV19 CASSMGQQRLSAEKLFF TGTGCCAGTAGTATGGGACAGCAGAGATTGTCCGCCGAAAAACTGTTTTTT
TRBJ1-5 - once TRBV5-6 CASSEGGHRSNQPQHF TGTGCCAGCAGCGAAGGGGGACATCGGAGCAATCAGCCCCAGCATTTT
TRBJ2-5 TRBD1 - TRBV6-1 CASSEARTGKETQYF TGTGCCAGCAGTGAAGCGAGGACAGGGAAAGAGACCCAGTACTTC
TRBJ1-6 - - TRBV6-5 CASSYSRLTPLHF TGTGCCAGCAGTTACTCTCGGTTAACACCCCTCCACTTT
TRBJ1-1 - - TRBV30 CAWSVGGTEAFF TGTGCCTGGAGTGTAGGCGGCACTGAAGCTTTCTTT
TRBJ1-2 - - TRBV2 CASTGGSLDYGYTF TGTGCCAGCACCGGGGGGTCTCTTGACTATGGCTACACCTTC
TRBJ1-1 - - TRBV7-9 CASSLTGDEAFF TGTGCCAGCAGCCTCACGGGGGACGAAGCTTTCTTT
TRBJ2-1 - once TRBV6-6 CASSYSSVNEQFF TGTGCCAGCAGTTACTCGAGCGTCAATGAGCAGTTCTTC
TRBJ2-7 - - TRBV13 CASSSRSAPYEQYF TGTGCCAGCAGCTCCCGGAGCGCCCCCTACGAGCAGTACTTC
TRBJ2-1 TRBD2 - TRBV4-3 CASSRTSGRATYNEQFF TGCGCCAGCAGCCGCACTAGCGGGAGGGCCACATACAATGAGCAGTTCTTC
TRBJ2-2 TRBD2 - TRBV4-2 CASSPAEGTSDSKLFF TGTGCCAGCAGCCCAGCGGAGGGGACTAGCGATAGTAAGCTGTTTTTT
TRBJ1-5 TRBD1 - TRBV7-9 CASSPTLTGGEPQHF TGTGCCAGCAGTCCTACTCTGACAGGGGGCGAGCCCCAGCATTTT
TRBJ2-1 TRBD2 - TRBV7-9 CASSPRTSGLHNEQFF TGTGCCAGCAGCCCCCGGACTAGCGGGCTACACAATGAGCAGTTCTTC
TRBJ2-6 TRBD2 - TRBV5-1 CASSFGLAGAGANVLTF TGCGCCAGCAGCTTCGGACTAGCGGGAGCTGGGGCCAACGTCCTGACTTTC
TRBJ1-5 - - TRBV5-1 CASSLRHF TGCGCCAGCAGCCTCCGGCATTTT
TRBJ2-1 - - TRBV10-1 CASSEFCFGNEQFF TGCGCCAGCAGTGAGTTTTGTTTCGGGAATGAGCAGTTCTTC
TRBJ1-1 TRBD1 - TRBV6-6 CASSPGQKNTEAFF TGTGCCAGCAGTCCGGGACAGAAGAACACTGAAGCTTTCTTT
TRBJ2-5 - - TRBV19 CASRAWEEETQYF TGTGCCAGTAGAGCCTGGGAGGAAGAGACCCAGTACTTC
TRBJ1-1 - - TRBV27 CASSLQALNTEAFF TGTGCCAGCAGTTTGCAGGCCTTGAACACTGAAGCTTTCTTT
TRBJ2-7 TRBD2 - TRBV9 CASSVGTTEQYF TGTGCCAGCAGCGTCGGGACTACCGAGCAGTACTTC
TRBJ2-5 - - TRBV19 CAFVETQYF TGTGCCTTCGTAGAGACCCAGTACTTC
TRBJ2-4 - - TRBV3-1/TRBV3-2 CASSQVSGPLAKNIQYF TGTGCCAGCAGCCAAGTGAGCGGGCCCCTAGCCAAAAACATTCAGTACTTC
TRBJ2-6 TRBD1 - TRBV5-1 CASSLTGGAGSGANVLTF TGCGCCAGCAGCCTAACAGGGGGCGCGGGGTCTGGGGCCAACGTCCTGACTTTC
TRBJ2-2 - - TRBV11-3 CASRGEAGELFF TGTGCCAGCAGGGGAGAAGCCGGGGAGCTGTTTTTT
TRBJ1-4 TRBD1 - TRBV19 CASRPYSLQGAGEKLFF TGTGCCAGTAGACCCTACTCCCTTCAGGGGGCTGGCGAAAAACTGTTTTTT
TRBJ2-7 - - TRBV3-1/TRBV3-2 CASSQKMIRERWYEQYF TGTGCCAGCAGCCAAAAAATGATCCGGGAGAGATGGTACGAGCAGTACTTC
TRBJ2-7 TRBD2 - TRBV12-3/TRBV12-4 CASSPPGLAVNHF TGTGCCAGCAGTCCACCGGGACTAGCGGTTAACCACTTC
TRBJ2-1 TRBD2 - TRBV10-3 CAISGGLAGGLSYNEQFF TGTGCCATCTCGGGTGGACTAGCGGGAGGGCTATCCTACAATGAGCAGTTCTTC
TRBJ2-5 TRBD2 - TRBV5-4 CASSPIVAGGSQETQYF TGTGCCAGCAGCCCGATTGTAGCGGGAGGGTCACAAGAGACCCAGTACTTC
TRBJ1-6 TRBD1 - TRBV6-5 CASSYSGQGLSPLHF TGTGCCAGCAGTTACTCCGGACAGGGCCTTTCACCCCTCCACTTT
TRBJ1-6 - - TRBV27 CASSPRGRPGPDSPLHF TGTGCCAGCAGCCCAAGGGGCCGGCCAGGGCCTGATTCACCCCTCCACTTT
TRBJ2-7 TRBD1 - TRBV15 CATSRTTGNLYEQYF TGTGCCACCAGCAGAACGACAGGGAATCTCTACGAGCAGTACTTC
TRBJ2-3 TRBD1 - TRBV7-9 CASSPWARGRVDTQYF TGTGCCAGCAGCCCCTGGGCCAGGGGGCGCGTGGATACGCAGTATTTT
TRBJ2-7 TRBD1 - TRBV11-2 CASSSPDRVIYEQYF TGTGCCAGCAGCTCACCTGACAGGGTAATCTACGAGCAGTACTTC
TRBJ1-4 TRBD1 - TRBV7-8 CASSAPRDSPYNEKLFF TGTGCCAGCAGCGCACCCCGGGACAGCCCTTATAATGAAAAACTGTTTTTT
TRBJ2-3 TRBD2 - TRBV2 CASSGDILAAEIDTQYF TGTGCCAGCAGTGGGGACATACTAGCGGCGGAAATAGATACGCAGTATTTT
TRBJ1-4 TRBD1 - TRBV5-6 CASSIGQGLGKLFF TGTGCCAGCAGCATCGGACAGGGCCTAGGGAAACTGTTTTTT
TRBJ1-1 - - TRBV6-5 CASSLAGTEAFF TGTGCCAGCAGCCTCGCCGGCACTGAAGCTTTCTTT
TRBJ2-6 - - TRBV11-3 CASSSRTANSSGANVLTF TGTGCCAGCAGCTCTAGGACAGCCAACTCCTCTGGGGCCAACGTCCTGACTTTC
TRBJ2-7 - - TRBV20-1 CSALDLYEQYF TGCAGTGCTCTAGATTTATATGAGCAGTACTTC
TRBJ2-7 - - TRBV12-3/TRBV12-4 CASSTDSRQQYF TGTGCCAGCAGCACCGACAGCAGGCAGCAGTACTTC
TRBJ1-1 TRBD1 - TRBV27 CASSFTGGNTEAFF TGTGCCAGCAGTTTCACAGGGGGGAACACTGAAGCTTTCTTT
TRBJ1-5 - - TRBV21-1 CASSRRGTGHNQPQHF TGTGCCAGCAGCAGAAGGGGAACGGGTCACAATCAGCCCCAGCATTTT
TRBJ2-7 - - TRBV2 CASSQPGGFGSYEQYF TGTGCCAGCAGCCAGCCCGGGGGTTTCGGCTCCTACGAGCAGTACTTC
TRBJ2-7 - - TRBV7-2 CASSFSSNYEQYF TGTGCCAGCAGTTTTAGCTCGAACTACGAGCAGTACTTC
TRBJ1-2 - - TRBV9 CASSLRGDYTF TGTGCCAGCAGCCTCAGGGGTGACTACACCTTC
TRBJ1-6 TRBD1 - TRBV5-6 CASSSGQGENSPLHF TGTGCCAGCAGCTCCGGACAGGGCGAGAATTCACCCCTCCACTTT
TRBJ2-3 TRBD2 - TRBV24-1 CATSLAASTDTQYF TGTGCCACCAGCCTAGCGGCTAGCACAGATACGCAGTATTTT
TRBJ2-3 - - TRBV5-4 CASSSSVSTDTQYF TGTGCCAGCAGCTCTAGCGTCAGCACAGATACGCAGTATTTT
TRBJ2-6 - - TRBV2 CASSADFDSGANVLTF TGTGCCAGCAGTGCGGACTTCGACTCTGGGGCCAACGTCCTGACTTTC
TRBJ2-2 - - TRBV7-9 CASTPQAAGELFF TGTGCCAGCACCCCCCAAGCGGCCGGGGAGCTGTTTTTT
TRBJ2-3 - - TRBV7-9 CASSLARGVTDTQYF TGTGCCAGCAGCTTAGCGCGGGGTGTCACAGATACGCAGTATTTT
TRBJ2-4 TRBD1 - TRBV11-2 CASSLLLTGVDIQYF TGTGCCAGCAGCTTACTCTTGACAGGGGTGGACATTCAGTACTTC